These 5 T cell receptor beta chains share one sample of origin, sequenced in a study of OX40 agonist ivuxolimab in advanced cancers. TCRdb's copy holds only in-frame clones and misses some; the assay was immunoSEQ multiplex PCR. The table has 20,000 to 25,000 clones, around 79% seen once; the top ten hold over 15%. The sequencing used CD4+ or CD8+ T cells sorted from blood, collected in a trial of the OX40 agonist ivuxolimab. The receptors stem from an adult with an advanced solid tumor such as melanoma, head and neck, liver or kidney cancer.

The chain uses TRBV29-1 and TRBJ2-7; TRBD1 or TRBD2 may be the D gene (5 bases each). The CDR3 extends over 13 amino acids. Germline V lookup: CDR1 SQVTM, CDR2 ANQGSEA. Deletions cut 5 bases from V and 2 bases from J, with 13 bases between. The CDR3 sequence is CSVWDLLTYEQYF. CDR3 coding DNA: TGCAGCGTTTGGGACCTGCTAACCTACGAGCAGTACTTC.

The rearrangement uses TRBV10-3 and TRBJ2-3; the D gene could be TRBD1 or TRBD2 (5 bases each). V was trimmed by 8 bases and J by 2 bases, leaving 8 bases between them. CDR1 and CDR2 (germline): ENHRY, SYGVKD. The CDR3 spans 12 residues. DNA for the CDR3: TGTGCCATCGGGGGAGACACAGATACGCAGTATTTT. Translating it yields CAIGGDTDTQYF.

The chain combines TRBV12-1 with TRBJ2-3; the table gives TRBD2 as D, unverified against the DNA. TRBV12-1 is termed a pseudogene. The CDR3 sequence is 16 residues long. DNA for the CDR3: TGTGCCAGCAGCTACGCCGGGACTAGCGGGATAGATACGCAGTATTTT. This codes for CASSYAGTSGIDTQYF.

The chain recombines TRBV18 with TRBJ1-5; maybe TRBD1 (5 bases). CDR1 is KGHSH and CDR2 is LQKENI in the germline V gene. Trimming stripped 3 bases from V and 7 bases from J, with 16 bases between. CDR3 size: 15 residues. Here the CDR3 reads CASSPERQQGQPQHF. CDR3 coding DNA: TGTGCCAGCTCACCTGAACGACAGCAAGGACAGCCCCAGCATTTT. Variable domain in full (rest from reference TRBV18 and TRBJ1-5): NAGVMQNPRHLVRRRGQEARLRCSPMKGHSHVYWYRQLPEEGLKFMVYLQKENIIDESGMPKERFSAEFPKEGPSILRIQQVVRGDSAAYFCASSPERQQGQPQHFGDGTRLSIL.

The chain carries TRBV19 and TRBJ2-1; 9 bases are shared with TRBD2. Germline V gene data show CDR1 as LNHDA and CDR2 as SQIVND (reference sequence). The CDR3 extends over 14 amino acids. Trimming took 4 bases from V and 9 from J; bases not matched to a gene: 7. The CDR3 DNA is TGTGCCAGTAGTAGCGGGGGGGAAATCAGTGAGCAGTTCTTC. Encoded protein: CASSSGGEISEQFF.